The clone carrying this T cell receptor beta chain showed up just a few times. Its antigen remains unknown. The sample belongs to a study of CD8 T cells in ankylosing spondylitis. Molecular-barcoded quantitative 5'-RACE produced these TCR beta libraries. In TCRdb, the 5' RACE reads were re-called with MiXCR into one record per CDR3 protein. In the table there are about 840,000 distinct CDR3 sequences, 12% of which are singletons. Study-wide points: There was a TCR beta motif, made of roughly eight highly homologous variants, that appeared characteristic of ankylosing spondylitis blood. Prior literature has documented some motif variants in synovial fluid and blood from reactive arthritis.

Germline V gene lookup returns CDR1 SQVTM and CDR2 ANQGSEA. The CDR3 consists of 13 residues. Trimming removed 1 base from V and 4 bases from J, with 10 bases in between. This clonotype was sampled from a male donor with ankylosing spondylitis. The V and J genes are TRBV29-1 and TRBJ1-2; D uncertain. The specimen sequenced was blood, either unsorted or a sorted T cell fraction (not recorded which). CDR3 loop: CSVEGTSGYGYTF. The CDR3 region has the DNA TGCAGCGTTGAAGGGACCTCTGGCTATGGCTACACCTTC.